This T cell receptor beta chain comes out of a study of blood T cell repertoires in COVID-19. Looking at the study overall: From the United States, Italy and Spain came samples of acute and convalescent COVID-19.

The CDR3 length is 15 residues. Per the germline V gene, CDR1 is ENHRY and CDR2 is SYGVKD. V gave up 2 bases and J gave up 4 bases; unmatched junction bases: 2. Authors' processing steps: Amplification from reference gene primers served as the basis for estimated nucleated cell counts. Clones were read by immunoSEQ multiplex PCR, and TCRdb kept only the in-frame ones, dropping some. That table is the source of V, J and clone size, and D and trimming were worked out from the DNA. The data hold under 150,000 clones, with about 85% observed a single time. What was sequenced was peripheral blood. V is TRBV10-3 and J is TRBJ2-3; 11 bases are shared with TRBD2. The TCR originated in an older woman with COVID-19, enrolled during active disease. This CDR3 reads CAISEVSGGADTQYF. The CDR3 DNA reads as TGTGCCATCAGTGAGGTTAGCGGGGGGGCAGATACGCAGTATTTT.